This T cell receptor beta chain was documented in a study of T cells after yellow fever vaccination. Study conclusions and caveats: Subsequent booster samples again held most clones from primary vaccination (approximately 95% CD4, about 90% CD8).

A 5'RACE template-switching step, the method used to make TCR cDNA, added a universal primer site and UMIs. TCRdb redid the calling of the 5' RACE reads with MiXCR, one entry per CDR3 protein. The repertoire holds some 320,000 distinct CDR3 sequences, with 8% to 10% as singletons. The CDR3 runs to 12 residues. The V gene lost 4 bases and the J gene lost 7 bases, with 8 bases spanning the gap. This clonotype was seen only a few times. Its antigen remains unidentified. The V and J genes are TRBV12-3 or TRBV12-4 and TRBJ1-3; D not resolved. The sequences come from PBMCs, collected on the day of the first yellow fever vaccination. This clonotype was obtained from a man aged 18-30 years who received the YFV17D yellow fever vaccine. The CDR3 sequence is CASSSIPNTIYF. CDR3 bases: TGTGCCAGCAGTTCTATTCCGAACACCATATATTTT.